One and the same sample provided the 9 T cell receptor beta chains below, sequenced in a study of neurological immune-mediated disorders. Each CDR3 protein gets one entry after TCRdb re-called the 5' RACE reads with MiXCR. The sample has about 70,000 distinct CDR3 sequences; 4.8% are singletons. The sequenced sample was PBMCs. The origin of the receptors is a woman between 70 and 85 years old with multiple sclerosis.

In this sample, this clonotype turned up many times. The J gene is TRBJ2-1, the V gene TRBV5-1, with 8 bases matching TRBD2. Germline V CDR1 and CDR2: SGHRS, YFSETQ. This CDR3 contains 14 residues. Germline trimming cut 4 bases from V and 7 bases from J; bases unmatched to any gene: 7. The CDR3 is CASSQAGAGNEQFF. The CDR3 DNA sequence: TGCGCCAGCAGCCAAGCGGGAGCGGGGAATGAGCAGTTCTTC.

The sample holds many counts of this clonotype. CDR3 in DNA: TGTGCCAGCAGCTTAAGAGGCACTAGCGGGTACAATGAGCAGTTCTTC. This encodes CASSLRGTSGYNEQFF. The chain joins TRBV7-3 to TRBJ2-1; 9 nucleotides align to TRBD2. Germline V gives CDR1 SGHTA, CDR2 FQGTGA. The length of the CDR3 is 16 residues. The V gene end was trimmed by 1 base and the J gene end by 4 bases; junction bases not matched to a gene: 5.

This clonotype came up many times. The J gene is TRBJ2-1, the V gene TRBV5-1; 8 bases map to TRBD2. This CDR3 has 15 residues. V lost 4 bases to trimming and J lost 1 base; unmatched junction nucleotides: 4. Germline CDR1 is SGHRS and CDR2 is YFSETQ. The CDR3 nucleotides are TGCGCCAGCAGCGAGGGACTAGATTCCTACAATGAGCAGTTCTTC. Protein: CASSEGLDSYNEQFF.

The sample holds many counts of this clonotype. This chain joins TRBV5-1 and TRBJ2-1; 13 bases line up with TRBD2. The V segment lost 3 bases and the J segment 4 bases; nucleotides outside the gene matches: 4. The CDR3 totals 16 residues. In germline, CDR1 is SGHRS, CDR2 YFSETQ. CDR3 DNA sequence: TGCGCCAGCAGCTCCGGGACTAGCGGGATTTACAATGAGCAGTTCTTC. Protein sequence: CASSSGTSGIYNEQFF.

The chain combines TRBV6-1 with TRBJ2-2; 7 nucleotides align to TRBD1. V shed 6 bases, J shed 1 base, and the junction held 11 bases outside the gene matches. This CDR3 has 17 amino acids. The germline CDR1 and CDR2 sequences are MNHNS and SASEGT. CDR3: CASSGQARAGNTGELFF. CDR3 nucleotides: TGTGCCAGCAGCGGACAGGCCCGCGCGGGGAACACCGGGGAGCTGTTTTTT.

This clonotype appeared many times. The genes are TRBV12-3 or TRBV12-4 and TRBJ2-1, with 14 bases that match TRBD2. The CDR3 has 18 amino acids. V trimming: 6 bases; J trimming: 0 bases; junction bases outside the gene matches: 7. The CDR3 region has the DNA TGTGCCAGCAGGAAGGGACTAGCGGGAGAAGTCTCCTACAATGAGCAGTTCTTC. It yields the protein CASRKGLAGEVSYNEQFF.

This clonotype was detected many times. This chain links TRBV5-1 with TRBJ1-6; perhaps TRBD1 as D (6 bases). This CDR3 is built from 13 residues. Germline V lookup: CDR1 SGHRS, CDR2 YFSETQ. The ends were cut back, 4 bases at V and 9 bases at J, with 11 bases in the middle. This CDR3 is CASSRDMGSPLHF. The CDR3, as DNA: TGCGCCAGCAGCCGGGACATGGGTTCACCCCTCCACTTT. The full variable domain, in which reference TRBV5-1 and TRBJ1-6 provide the parts outside the CDR3, is KAGVTQTPRYLIKTRGQQVTLSCSPISGHRSVSWYQQTPGQGLQFLFEYFSETQRNKGNFPGRFSGRQFSNSRSEMNVSTLELGDSALYLCASSRDMGSPLHFGNGTRLTVT.

This clonotype was observed at least ten times. This chain joins TRBV6-5 and TRBJ2-2; unclear D gene. The CDR3 is 14 amino acids. CDR1 MNHEY and CDR2 SVGAGI come from the germline V gene. The V and J ends lost 4 bases and 5 bases respectively, with 11 bases between them. The CDR3 DNA reads TGTGCCAGCAGTTCCTCCTACATTACCGGGGAGCTGTTTTTT. As protein: CASSSSYITGELFF.

About this clonotype: A much larger clone is a single base away; this may be a read error. The rearrangement joins TRBV20-1 to TRBJ2-7; either TRBD1 or TRBD2 may supply D (6 bases each). The germline gives CDR1 DFQATT, CDR2 SNEGSKA (reference sequence). The CDR3 totals 14 residues. Trimming removed 5 bases from V and 5 bases from J, with 19 bases in between. The CDR3 nucleotides are TGCAGTGCTCAGGGGACTTGCGGGTTGGACGAGCAGTACTTC. Its protein is CSAQGTCGLDEQYF.